This is a list of T cell receptor beta chains from one sample in a study of blood T cell repertoires in COVID-19. Profiling relied on immunoSEQ multiplex PCR, and the TCRdb table lists in-frame clones only, not all of them. The sample includes about 440,000 clones, 88% of them seen just once. Sequencing was done on a sample of peripheral blood. All receptors come from a woman between 45 and 65 years old with COVID-19, enrolled during active disease. Both conserved end residues are part of each CDR3. The D gene is left open where the match is weak. The listing skips clone size in some rows; elsewhere it reads once, few, many or a size class.

d_gene: TRBD2; j_gene: TRBJ2-3; len: 15; abundance: .; v_gene: TRBV5-6; CDR3nt: TGTGCCAGCAGCATCGGACTAGCCGGCACAGATACGCAGTATTTT; CDR3aa: CASSIGLAGTDTQYF
d_gene: .; j_gene: TRBJ1-1; len: 15; abundance: .; v_gene: TRBV2; CDR3nt: TGTGCCAGCACCGAGCGGGGGACCCTGAACACTGAAGCTTTCTTT; CDR3aa: CASTERGTLNTEAFF
d_gene: .; j_gene: TRBJ1-4; len: 13; abundance: .; v_gene: TRBV5-4; CDR3nt: TGTGCCAGCAGCTATGAGAACAGAGAAAAACTGTTTTTT; CDR3aa: CASSYENREKLFF
d_gene: .; j_gene: TRBJ2-7; len: 13; abundance: .; v_gene: TRBV3-1/TRBV3-2; CDR3nt: TGTGCCAGCAGCCAAGAGGCGGCTTACGAGCAGTACTTC; CDR3aa: CASSQEAAYEQYF
d_gene: .; j_gene: TRBJ1-2; len: 17; abundance: once; v_gene: TRBV19; CDR3nt: TGTGCCAGTAGTCCCTACGGGGGGGCGAAGGTAGACTATGGCTACACCTTC; CDR3aa: CASSPYGGAKVDYGYTF
d_gene: TRBD1; j_gene: TRBJ1-1; len: 14; abundance: .; v_gene: TRBV9; CDR3nt: TGTGCCAGCAGCGCGGGACAGGGTCTCGCTGAAGCTTTCTTT; CDR3aa: CASSAGQGLAEAFF
d_gene: .; j_gene: TRBJ2-1; len: 16; abundance: .; v_gene: TRBV6-4; CDR3nt: TGTGCCAGCAGTCTTGCCCCCCAGGGCTTGATCGGTGAGCAGTTCTTC; CDR3aa: CASSLAPQGLIGEQFF
d_gene: .; j_gene: TRBJ2-2; len: 14; abundance: .; v_gene: TRBV11-2; CDR3nt: TGTGCCAGCAGCTTAGTCGGGGGGCGAAGGGAGCTGTTTTTT; CDR3aa: CASSLVGGRRELFF
d_gene: TRBD2; j_gene: TRBJ2-1; len: 14; abundance: .; v_gene: TRBV5-1; CDR3nt: TGCGCCAGCAGTGGGACTAGCGGCTACAATGAGCAGTTCTTC; CDR3aa: CASSGTSGYNEQFF
d_gene: TRBD1; j_gene: TRBJ1-1; len: 15; abundance: .; v_gene: TRBV30; CDR3nt: TGTGCCTGGAGTGCCCGGGACAGGGGAGGCACTGAAGCTTTCTTT; CDR3aa: CAWSARDRGGTEAFF
d_gene: .; j_gene: TRBJ1-6; len: 16; abundance: .; v_gene: TRBV5-1; CDR3nt: TGCGCCAGCAGCAGAGCCGGGGGGCGAGAGAATTCACCCCTCCACTTT; CDR3aa: CASSRAGGRENSPLHF
d_gene: .; j_gene: TRBJ1-2; len: 14; abundance: .; v_gene: TRBV2; CDR3nt: TGTGCCAGCAGTGAGCGAACAGGGAACTATGGCTACACCTTC; CDR3aa: CASSERTGNYGYTF
d_gene: .; j_gene: TRBJ2-7; len: 13; abundance: .; v_gene: TRBV19; CDR3nt: TGTGCCAGTAGTATAAGGACAGCCTACGAGCAGTACTTC; CDR3aa: CASSIRTAYEQYF
d_gene: .; j_gene: TRBJ1-1; len: 13; abundance: .; v_gene: TRBV19; CDR3nt: TGTGCCAGTAGTCAACAGTCGAACACTGAAGCTTTCTTT; CDR3aa: CASSQQSNTEAFF
d_gene: .; j_gene: TRBJ1-5; len: 15; abundance: once; v_gene: TRBV2; CDR3nt: TGTGCCAGCAGTGACTTGGGGGGGGGCAATCAGCCCCAGCATTTT; CDR3aa: CASSDLGGGNQPQHF
d_gene: .; j_gene: TRBJ2-7; len: 15; abundance: .; v_gene: TRBV21-1; CDR3nt: TGTGCCAGCCTGCGTGGGGCCCGGAAGTTATACGAGCAGTACTTC; CDR3aa: CASLRGARKLYEQYF
d_gene: .; j_gene: TRBJ1-2; len: 14; abundance: .; v_gene: TRBV6-5; CDR3nt: TGTGCCAGCAGTTCGACCGGACAGAACTATGGCTACACCTTC; CDR3aa: CASSSTGQNYGYTF
d_gene: TRBD1; j_gene: TRBJ1-2; len: 13; abundance: few; v_gene: TRBV5-4; CDR3nt: TGTGCCAGCAGCTTAGACAGGGGGCTTGGCTACACCTTC; CDR3aa: CASSLDRGLGYTF
d_gene: .; j_gene: TRBJ1-3; len: 14; abundance: many; v_gene: TRBV7-9; CDR3nt: TGTGCCAGCAGCTTAGCGTCGGCTGGAAACACCATATATTTT; CDR3aa: CASSLASAGNTIYF
d_gene: .; j_gene: TRBJ1-1; len: 15; abundance: .; v_gene: TRBV5-1; CDR3nt: TGCGCCAGCAGCTTGAACCACGGGGTGGGCACTGAAGCTTTCTTT; CDR3aa: CASSLNHGVGTEAFF
d_gene: TRBD1; j_gene: TRBJ2-7; len: 13; abundance: .; v_gene: TRBV14; CDR3nt: TGTGCCAGCAGCCTGGGACAGACCTACGAGCAGTACTTC; CDR3aa: CASSLGQTYEQYF
d_gene: TRBD1; j_gene: TRBJ1-1; len: 12; abundance: .; v_gene: TRBV29-1; CDR3nt: TGCAGCGGTCTTGACAGGGGCACTGAAGCTTTCTTT; CDR3aa: CSGLDRGTEAFF
d_gene: TRBD1; j_gene: TRBJ1-2; len: 13; abundance: .; v_gene: TRBV6-5; CDR3nt: TGTGCCAGCAGCCGGGACAGCGCTCCTGGCTACACCTTC; CDR3aa: CASSRDSAPGYTF
d_gene: .; j_gene: TRBJ1-2; len: 13; abundance: once; v_gene: TRBV28; CDR3nt: TGTGCCAGCAGTTTATTCAGGGGCGATGGCTACACCTTC; CDR3aa: CASSLFRGDGYTF
d_gene: .; j_gene: TRBJ1-5; len: 17; abundance: .; v_gene: TRBV19; CDR3nt: TGTGCCAGTAGTATAATTAAGACAGGCGGCCCTAATCAGCCCCAGCATTTT; CDR3aa: CASSIIKTGGPNQPQHF
d_gene: .; j_gene: TRBJ1-1; len: 14; abundance: .; v_gene: TRBV10-3; CDR3nt: TGTGCCATCAGTGAGTCGGGCGGGGGCACTGAAGCTTTCTTT; CDR3aa: CAISESGGGTEAFF
d_gene: .; j_gene: TRBJ2-7; len: 16; abundance: .; v_gene: TRBV5-4; CDR3nt: TGTGCCAGCAGCCCACAACCTCCGGGGGTCTCCTACGAGCAGTACTTC; CDR3aa: CASSPQPPGVSYEQYF
d_gene: TRBD1; j_gene: TRBJ2-7; len: 14; abundance: .; v_gene: TRBV9; CDR3nt: TGTGCCAGCAGCGCCTGGGACAGGACCTACGAGCAGTACTTC; CDR3aa: CASSAWDRTYEQYF
d_gene: .; j_gene: TRBJ1-1; len: 16; abundance: .; v_gene: TRBV23-1; CDR3nt: TGCGCCAGCAGTCCTCACGAGGGTGGGTCCGACACTGAAGCTTTCTTT; CDR3aa: CASSPHEGGSDTEAFF
d_gene: TRBD2; j_gene: TRBJ2-7; len: 12; abundance: .; v_gene: TRBV28; CDR3nt: TGTGCCAGCAGTACCCCGGGAGGCGAGCAGTACTTC; CDR3aa: CASSTPGGEQYF
d_gene: TRBD2; j_gene: TRBJ2-3; len: 17; abundance: .; v_gene: TRBV2; CDR3nt: TGTGCCAGCAGTCCGGAACTAGGACTAGCGGGGACAGATACGCAGTATTTT; CDR3aa: CASSPELGLAGTDTQYF
d_gene: .; j_gene: TRBJ1-6; len: 10; abundance: .; v_gene: TRBV6-5; CDR3nt: TGTGCCAGCAGAGGTCGGGCCCTCCACTTT; CDR3aa: CASRGRALHF
d_gene: TRBD1; j_gene: TRBJ1-2; len: 17; abundance: many; v_gene: TRBV7-9; CDR3nt: TGTGCCAGCAGCTCTGCCTTTGGACAGGGGGGTGACTATGGCTACACCTTC; CDR3aa: CASSSAFGQGGDYGYTF
d_gene: .; j_gene: TRBJ1-1; len: 15; abundance: .; v_gene: TRBV3-1/TRBV3-2; CDR3nt: TGTGCCAGCAGCCTGCGCCGGGGGGGGGACACTGAAGCTTTCTTT; CDR3aa: CASSLRRGGDTEAFF
d_gene: TRBD1; j_gene: TRBJ1-1; len: 13; abundance: .; v_gene: TRBV5-1; CDR3nt: TGCGCCAGCCGAAAGGGACAGGCCGCTGAAGCTTTCTTT; CDR3aa: CASRKGQAAEAFF
d_gene: TRBD2; j_gene: TRBJ2-5; len: 16; abundance: .; v_gene: TRBV3-1/TRBV3-2; CDR3nt: TGTGCCAGCAATGTGCTAGCGGGGGATTCCCAAGAGACCCAGTACTTC; CDR3aa: CASNVLAGDSQETQYF
d_gene: .; j_gene: TRBJ2-2; len: 14; abundance: .; v_gene: TRBV5-1; CDR3nt: TGCGCCAGCAGCTCGGACACTTACACCGGGGAGCTGTTTTTT; CDR3aa: CASSSDTYTGELFF
d_gene: .; j_gene: TRBJ2-1; len: 15; abundance: .; v_gene: TRBV5-1; CDR3nt: TGCGCCAGCAGCTTGGCCCCGGGACTCGACAATGAGCAGTTCTTC; CDR3aa: CASSLAPGLDNEQFF